These 8 T cell receptor beta chains came from one sample sequenced in a study of regulatory T cells in long-lasting Graves disease. Time point of the sample: newly diagnosed GD, antithyroid drugs for less than 3 months. RNA from PBMCs was the source of the TCR library. Both iRepertoire HTBI primers and Arm-PCR of CDR3 regions were used to build the TCR beta libraries. Using its own MiXCR run on the multiplex PCR reads, TCRdb lists one record per CDR3 protein. The table has fewer than 350,000 distinct CDR3 sequences, over 15% seen once; the top ten hold about two fifths. The sequencing used peripheral blood mononuclear cells (PBMCs), collected at new diagnosis, from a patient treated with antithyroid drugs. The origin of the receptors is a female donor with Graves disease.

Many counts were recorded for this clonotype. The chain is built from TRBV13 and TRBJ2-1, with D perhaps TRBD2 (6 bases). The CDR3 runs to 16 residues. Germline V CDR1 and CDR2: PRHDT, FYEKMQ (reference sequence). Trimming took 0 bases from V and 2 from J, leaving 11 bases between them. CDR3 sequence (DNA): TGTGCCAGCAGCTTAGGCGCGGGACCCACCTACAATGAGCAGTTCTTC. Residues: CASSLGAGPTYNEQFF.

This clonotype has ten or more counts. This chain links TRBV20-1 with TRBJ2-1, with D perhaps TRBD1 (6 bases). The CDR3 is made up of 14 amino acids. Germline CDR1 DFQATT, CDR2 SNEGSKA (reference sequence). CDR3 residues: CSPRGGAGGNEQFF. In DNA, the CDR3 is TGCAGCCCCAGAGGGGGTGCTGGGGGCAATGAGCAGTTCTTC.

This clonotype has just a few counts. This chain joins TRBV12-5 and TRBJ2-7, with 14 bases aligning to TRBD2. The CDR3 loop spans 19 amino acids. With V trimmed by 0 bases and J by 2 bases, 9 bases remained unmatched. Germline CDR1 LGHNT, CDR2 FRNRAP. CDR3 residues: CASGLVRGTSGRGAYEQYF. CDR3 nucleotide sequence: TGTGCTAGTGGTTTGGTAAGAGGGACTAGCGGGAGAGGGGCCTACGAGCAGTACTTC. The variable domain in full, completed from reference TRBV12-5 and TRBJ2-7, reads DARVTQTPRHKVTEMGQEVTMRCQPILGHNTVFWYRQTMMQGLELLAYFRNRAPLDDSGMPKDRFSAEMPDATLATLKIQPSEPRDSAVYFCASGLVRGTSGRGAYEQYFGPGTRLTVT.

In its sample, this clonotype was seen many times. This chain uses TRBV12-3 or TRBV12-4 with TRBJ2-1, with TRBD2 identical over 8 bases. The V segment lost 6 bases and the J segment 8 bases; nucleotides outside the gene matches: 18. The CDR3 extends over 17 amino acids. The CDR3 DNA reads TGTGCCAGCAGACCCGCTTCGGGGCAGGCGGGAGGCGATGAGCAGTTCTTC. Translated: CASRPASGQAGGDEQFF.

V usage is TRBV11-2 and J usage is TRBJ2-7; 10 bases are a match to TRBD2. The germline CDR1 and CDR2 sequences are SGHAT and FQNNGV. V lost 1 base to trimming and J lost 1 base; unmatched junction nucleotides: 10. This CDR3 has 18 amino acids. Written as DNA, the CDR3 is TGTGCCAGCAGCTTAGGCCCCCCCTCTAGCGGGAGATCCTACGAGCAGTACTTC. It is translated as CASSLGPPSSGRSYEQYF.

This clonotype was counted many times. The V gene is TRBV2, the J gene TRBJ2-5; 9 bases align to TRBD2. J was trimmed by 0 bases and V by 5 bases; bases with no gene match: 4. CDR3 size: 15 residues. Germline-derived CDR1 and CDR2 are SNHLY and FYNNEI. For the CDR3, the DNA is TGTGCCAGCAGTCGACTAGCGGACTACCAAGAGACCCAGTACTTC. Its translation is CASSRLADYQETQYF. Drawing the rest from reference TRBV2 and TRBJ2-5, the complete variable domain is EPEVTQTPSHQVTQMGQEVILRCVPISNHLYFYWYRQILGQKVEFLVSFYNNEISEKSEIFDDQFSVERPDGSNFTLKIRSTKLEDSAMYFCASSRLADYQETQYFGPGTRLLVL.

This clonotype was counted many times. The chain joins TRBV7-3 to TRBJ2-2; D is unresolved. The CDR3 totals 11 residues. Trimming took off 2 bases at V and 7 bases at J, with 2 bases between the two ends. Germline CDR1 reads SGHTA; CDR2 reads FQGTGA. CDR3 residues: CASSLLGELFF. CDR3 bases: TGTGCCAGCAGCTTACTCGGGGAGCTGTTTTTT.

V and J are TRBV7-6 and TRBJ2-1; 8 nucleotides line up with TRBD2. From germline, CDR1 is SGHVS and CDR2 FNYEAQ. The V gene end was trimmed by 5 bases and the J gene end by 0 bases; junction bases not matched to a gene: 18. This CDR3 has 20 amino acids. The CDR3 DNA follows: TGTGCCAGCAGCCTGCCGAGTGCTAGCGGGCTCCGTAGCTCCTACAATGAGCAGTTCTTC. Its protein is CASSLPSASGLRSSYNEQFF.